The TCR beta chain under discussion was sequenced for a study of blood T cell repertoires in COVID-19. As for the study in general: The samples span acute and convalescent COVID-19 from the United States, Italy and Spain.

The authors' processing: Estimation of nucleated cell counts was performed using reference gene primer amplification. TCRdb's copy holds only in-frame clones and misses some; the assay was immunoSEQ multiplex PCR. That table gives V, J and clone size, and the DNA gave D and trimming. The table has tens of thousands of clones, roughly 80% seen once. This CDR3 is 15 amino acids long. The V segment lost 6 bases and the J segment 6 bases; nucleotides outside the gene matches: 5. Germline CDR1 WSHSY, CDR2 SAAADI. The clonotype comes from a man aged 50 or older with acute or convalescent COVID-19. What was sequenced was peripheral blood. This chain connects TRBV10-2 to TRBJ2-1, with TRBD2 matching over 13 bases. CDR3 DNA: TGCGCCAGCAGGACTAGCGGGGGGACGCCCAATGAGCAGTTCTTC. It codes for CASRTSGGTPNEQFF.